The T cell receptor beta chain described here comes from a study of T-cell memory formation after mild COVID-19. To note about this clonotype: Antigen: not known.

TCRdb fed the 5' RACE reads into MiXCR, producing one record per CDR3 protein. The repertoire holds just over 200,000 distinct CDR3 sequences, with 9.5% to 10% as singletons. The study's findings and limits: Clones which contracted sat mainly in CM and EM if CD4+, and in EMRA if CD8+.

Trimming left V 4 bases short and J 0 bases short, with 8 bases between. This CDR3 comprises 14 residues. The germline V gene has CDR1 SGDLS and CDR2 YYNGEE. This rearrangement joins TRBV9 to TRBJ1-3; perhaps TRBD1 as D (6 bases). Sequences were obtained from PBMCs or a T cell subset sorted from them (not recorded which). The clonotype originates from a man between 18 and 29 years old who had mild COVID-19 (a few samples of this study predate the infection). Cell type and time point are not known. This chain's CDR3 is CASSQGHSGNTIYF. In DNA, the CDR3 is TGTGCCAGCAGCCAGGGACACTCTGGAAACACCATATATTTT. The full variable domain, in which reference TRBV9 and TRBJ1-3 provide the parts outside the CDR3, is DSGVTQTPKHLITATGQRVTLRCSPRSGDLSVYWYQQSLDQGLQFLIQYYNGEERAKGNILERFSAQQFPDLHSELNLSSLELGDSALYFCASSQGHSGNTIYFGEGSWLTVV.